One sample yielded the 3 T cell receptor beta chains listed below, sequenced in a study of cytomegalovirus exposure and HLA in healthy donors. A multiplex PCR was run with 60 Vbeta primers and 13 Jbeta primers. Method: immunoSEQ multiplex PCR; TCRdb's copy keeps in-frame clones and lacks some. The sample shows 70,000 to 95,000 clones, approximately 84% of them seen only once. Material: PBMCs. The receptor set was obtained from a woman aged 18-29 years in good health and CMV-seropositive.

The gene calls are TRBV25-1 and TRBJ1-2; TRBD1 aligns across 8 bases. The ends lost 4 bases at V and 7 bases at J; junction bases unmatched: 14. The CDR3 contains 16 residues. Germline CDR1 MGHDK, CDR2 SYGVNS. CDR3 DNA sequence: TGTGCCAGCAGTGGTCCCCGAAGGACAGGGAAGGGTGGCTACACCTTC. This encodes CASSGPRRTGKGGYTF.

The chain carries TRBV6-5 and TRBJ2-7; maybe TRBD1 (6 bases). The V and J ends lost 0 bases and 7 bases respectively, with 13 bases between them. CDR1 and CDR2 (germline): MNHEY, SVGAGI. This CDR3 is 14 amino acids long. The CDR3 sequence: CASSYSYRVGEQYF. The CDR3 DNA reads TGTGCCAGCAGTTACTCATACAGGGTTGGGGAGCAGTACTTC.

The V gene is TRBV2, the J gene TRBJ2-3; D uncertain. CDR1 SNHLY and CDR2 FYNNEI come from the germline V gene. Trimming shortened V by 5 bases and J by 0 bases, and 12 bases separated the two germline ends. The CDR3 consists of 15 residues. The CDR3 sequence: CASSMQTISTDTQYF. CDR3 DNA sequence: TGTGCCAGCAGTATGCAGACAATTAGCACAGATACGCAGTATTTT.